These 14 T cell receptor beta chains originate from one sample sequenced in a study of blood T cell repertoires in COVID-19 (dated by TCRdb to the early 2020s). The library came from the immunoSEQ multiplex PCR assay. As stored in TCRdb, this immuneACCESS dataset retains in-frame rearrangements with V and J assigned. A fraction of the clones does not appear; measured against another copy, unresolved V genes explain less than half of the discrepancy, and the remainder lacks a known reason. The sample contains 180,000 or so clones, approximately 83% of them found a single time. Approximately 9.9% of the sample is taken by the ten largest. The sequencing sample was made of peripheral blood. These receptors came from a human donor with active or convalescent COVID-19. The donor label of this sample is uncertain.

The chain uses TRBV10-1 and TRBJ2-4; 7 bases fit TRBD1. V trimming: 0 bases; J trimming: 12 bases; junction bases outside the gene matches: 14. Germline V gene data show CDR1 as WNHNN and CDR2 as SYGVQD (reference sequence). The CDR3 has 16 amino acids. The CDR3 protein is CASSESAGTASSGQYF. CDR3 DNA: TGCGCCAGCAGTGAGTCTGCCGGGACAGCTAGTTCTGGTCAGTACTTC.

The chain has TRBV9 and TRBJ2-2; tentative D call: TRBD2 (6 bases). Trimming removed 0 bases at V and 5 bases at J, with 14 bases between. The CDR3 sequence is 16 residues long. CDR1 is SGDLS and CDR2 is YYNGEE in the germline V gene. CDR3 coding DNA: TGTGCCAGCAGCGTAGCGGGACTTTCTCTTACCGGGGAGCTGTTTTTT. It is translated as CASSVAGLSLTGELFF.

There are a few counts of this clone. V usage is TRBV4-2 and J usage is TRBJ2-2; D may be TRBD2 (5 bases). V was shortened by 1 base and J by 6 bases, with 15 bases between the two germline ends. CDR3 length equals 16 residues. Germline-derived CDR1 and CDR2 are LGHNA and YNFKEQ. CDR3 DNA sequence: TGTGCCAGCAGCCAAGGGGTACTAGTCATCGCCGGGGAGCTGTTTTTT. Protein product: CASSQGVLVIAGELFF.

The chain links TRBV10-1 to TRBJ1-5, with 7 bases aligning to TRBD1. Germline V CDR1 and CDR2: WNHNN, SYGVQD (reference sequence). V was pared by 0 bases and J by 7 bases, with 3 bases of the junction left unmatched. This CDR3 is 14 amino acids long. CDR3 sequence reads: CASSESNRGQPQHF. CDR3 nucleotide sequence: TGCGCCAGCAGTGAGTCGAACAGGGGACAGCCCCAGCATTTT.

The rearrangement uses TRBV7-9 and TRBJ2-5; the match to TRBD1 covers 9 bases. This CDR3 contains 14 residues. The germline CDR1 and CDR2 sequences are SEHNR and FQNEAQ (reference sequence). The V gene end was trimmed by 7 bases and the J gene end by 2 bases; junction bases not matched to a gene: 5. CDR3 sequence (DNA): TGTGCCAGCATCAGGGGGACAGGGCAAGAGACCCAGTACTTC. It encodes CASIRGTGQETQYF. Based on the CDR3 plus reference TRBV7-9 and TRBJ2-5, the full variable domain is DTGVSQNPRHKITKRGQNVTFRCDPISEHNRLYWYRQTLGQGPEFLTYFQNEAQLEKSRLLSDRFSAERPKGSFSTLEIQRTEQGDSAMYLCASIRGTGQETQYFGPGTRLLVL.

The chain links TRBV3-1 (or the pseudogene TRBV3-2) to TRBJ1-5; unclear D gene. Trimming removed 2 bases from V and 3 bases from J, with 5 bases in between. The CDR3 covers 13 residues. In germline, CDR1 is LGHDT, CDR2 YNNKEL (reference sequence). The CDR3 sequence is CASSQTVNQPQHF. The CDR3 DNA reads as TGTGCCAGCAGCCAAACGGTCAATCAGCCCCAGCATTTT.

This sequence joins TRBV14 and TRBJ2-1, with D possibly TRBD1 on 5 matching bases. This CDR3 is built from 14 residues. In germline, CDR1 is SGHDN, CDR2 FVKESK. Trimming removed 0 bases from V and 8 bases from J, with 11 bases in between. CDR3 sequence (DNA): TGTGCCAGCAGCCAAGATATAGGGGTGGATGAGCAGTTCTTC. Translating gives CASSQDIGVDEQFF.

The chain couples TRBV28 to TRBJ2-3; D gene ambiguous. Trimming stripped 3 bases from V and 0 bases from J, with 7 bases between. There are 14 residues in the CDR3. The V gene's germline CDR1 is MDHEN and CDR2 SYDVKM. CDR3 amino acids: CASSLLPSTDTQYF. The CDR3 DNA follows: TGTGCCAGCAGTTTGCTACCTAGCACAGATACGCAGTATTTT.

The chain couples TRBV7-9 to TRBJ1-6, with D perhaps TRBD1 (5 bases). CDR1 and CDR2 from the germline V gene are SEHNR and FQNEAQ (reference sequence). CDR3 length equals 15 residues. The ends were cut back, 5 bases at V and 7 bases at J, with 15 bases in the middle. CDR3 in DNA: TGTGCCAGCAGCCCGCAAAACAGGCGGAATTCACCCCTCCACTTT. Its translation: CASSPQNRRNSPLHF.

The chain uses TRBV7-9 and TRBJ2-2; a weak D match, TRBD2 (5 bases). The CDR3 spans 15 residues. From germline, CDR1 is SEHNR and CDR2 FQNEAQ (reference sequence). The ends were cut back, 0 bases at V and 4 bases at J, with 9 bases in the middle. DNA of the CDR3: TGTGCCAGCAGCTTAGCTCTGAGGGTCACCGGGGAGCTGTTTTTT. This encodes CASSLALRVTGELFF. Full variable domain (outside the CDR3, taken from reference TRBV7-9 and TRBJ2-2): DTGVSQNPRHKITKRGQNVTFRCDPISEHNRLYWYRQTLGQGPEFLTYFQNEAQLEKSRLLSDRFSAERPKGSFSTLEIQRTEQGDSAMYLCASSLALRVTGELFFGEGSRLTVL.

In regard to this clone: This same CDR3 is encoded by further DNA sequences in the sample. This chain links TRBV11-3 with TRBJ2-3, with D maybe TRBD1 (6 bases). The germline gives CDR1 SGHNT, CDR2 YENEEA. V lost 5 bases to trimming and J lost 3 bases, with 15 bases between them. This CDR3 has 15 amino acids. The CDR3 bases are TGTGCCAGCAGCCTCTCGGGACACAGGACAGATACGCAGTATTTT. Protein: CASSLSGHRTDTQYF.

CDR3 in amino acids: CASSMIRQGSNQPQHF. As DNA, the CDR3 is TGTGCCAGTAGTATGATTCGACAGGGTAGCAATCAGCCCCAGCATTTT. The gene calls are TRBV19 and TRBJ1-5; TRBD1 matches at 7 bases. The CDR3 totals 16 residues. V lost 3 bases and J lost 0; bases outside the gene matches: 5. CDR1 is LNHDA and CDR2 is SQIVND in the germline V gene (reference sequence). The full variable domain, rest sourced from reference TRBV19 and TRBJ1-5, is DGGITQSPKYLFRKEGQNVTLSCEQNLNHDAMYWYRQDPGQGLRLIYYSQIVNDFQKGDIAEGYSVSREKKESFPLTVTSAQKNPTAFYLCASSMIRQGSNQPQHFGDGTRLSIL.

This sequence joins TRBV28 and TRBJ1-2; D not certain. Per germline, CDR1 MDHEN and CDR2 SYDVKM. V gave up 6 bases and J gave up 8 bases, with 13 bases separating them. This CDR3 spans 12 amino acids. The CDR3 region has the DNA TGTGCCAGCAGCTCCACTGGAGGCGGCTACACCTTC. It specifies CASSSTGGGYTF.

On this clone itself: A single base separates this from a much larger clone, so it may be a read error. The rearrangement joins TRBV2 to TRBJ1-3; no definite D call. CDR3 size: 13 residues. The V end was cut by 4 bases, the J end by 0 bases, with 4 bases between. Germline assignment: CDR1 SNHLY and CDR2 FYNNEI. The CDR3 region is CASSGYSGNTIYF. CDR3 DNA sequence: TGTGCCAGCAGTGGTTACTCTGGAAACACCATATATTTT.